These 10 T cell receptor beta chains came from one sample sequenced in a study of monozygotic twins with inflammatory bowel disease. No DNA is given; TCRdb re-called the 5' RACE reads and lists each CDR3 protein once. Its clone listing holds over 150,000 distinct CDR3 sequences. Sequencing was carried out using blood. These receptors originate from a human donor with ulcerative colitis or Crohn's disease, or a healthy co-twin of an affected twin (not recorded which).

The chain uses TRBV9 and TRBJ2-2; TCRdb's D gene call, TRBD1, goes unchecked for lack of DNA. This CDR3 is built from 15 residues. Germline V CDR1 and CDR2: SGDLS, YYNGEE. The CDR3 reads CASSILGQSTGELFF. The full variable domain, its missing parts supplied by reference TRBV9 and TRBJ2-2, is DSGVTQTPKHLITATGQRVTLRCSPRSGDLSVYWYQQSLDQGLQFLIQYYNGEERAKGNILERFSAQQFPDLHSELNLSSLELGDSALYFCASSILGQSTGELFFGEGSRLTVL.

V and J are TRBV20-1 and TRBJ1-5; TCRdb's D call of TRBD1 is untestable without DNA. The V gene's germline CDR1 is DFQATT and CDR2 SNEGSKA (reference sequence). The CDR3 covers 15 residues. CDR3 in amino acids: CSARDTGALWQPQHF.

The chain uses TRBV28 and TRBJ2-1; checking the TCRdb D call of TRBD1 is not possible without DNA. The CDR3 runs 14 residues. The germline CDR1 and CDR2 sequences are MDHEN and SYDVKM. CDR3: CASSSGTTINEQFF.

The chain links TRBV7-2 to TRBJ2-2. CDR3 length: 15 amino acids. Germline V gene lookup returns CDR1 SGHTA and CDR2 FQGNSA. The CDR3 loop is CASSLETSRAGELFF.

V gene TRBV5-1 combines with J gene TRBJ2-5; TCRdb proposes TRBD1, but this gene call is untestable without DNA. CDR1 is SGHRS, CDR2 YFSETQ, per germline. This CDR3 contains 14 residues. The CDR3 reads CASSFGTTQETQYF.

V usage is TRBV28 and J usage is TRBJ2-3; the D call from TCRdb, TRBD2, cannot be confirmed without DNA. Per germline, CDR1 MDHEN and CDR2 SYDVKM. This CDR3 spans 14 amino acids. The CDR3 loop reads CASSPGGPGDTQYF.

The chain joins TRBV20-1 to TRBJ2-2; lacking DNA, the TRBD1 call made by TCRdb goes unchecked. The CDR3 spans 13 residues. Germline CDR1 and CDR2: DFQATT and SNEGSKA (reference sequence). The CDR3 is CSARNRDAGELFF.

CDR3 region: CASSLVGGSGNSPLHF. The chain combines TRBV7-2 with TRBJ1-6; TCRdb calls TRBD1, which cannot be checked without DNA. Germline lookup yields CDR1 SGHTA and CDR2 FQGNSA. The CDR3 consists of 16 residues.

The chain combines TRBV9 with TRBJ1-2; TCRdb reports TRBD1, a call that lacks DNA to check it against. CDR3 size: 15 residues. Germline assignment: CDR1 SGDLS and CDR2 YYNGEE. The CDR3 here is CASSIGPSRGHGYTF.

This chain joins TRBV12-3 or TRBV12-4 and TRBJ2-3; TCRdb outputs TRBD1, but without DNA this stays unchecked. This CDR3 has 13 amino acids. The CDR3 loop reads CASLQGDTDTQYF.